One and the same sample provided the 26 T cell receptor beta chains below, sequenced in a study of blood T cells in healthy people across ages (dated by TCRdb to 2013 to 2016). The library was obtained by 5' RACE. These reads were obtained on an Illumina HiSeq 2500. A second PCR of 7 to 11 cycles was performed with a sample-barcoded 5' primer and a J-beta primer mix. Through fastp at Q25 and MiXCR, TCRdb rebuilt clones from the public reads, retaining in-frame beta chains. Identical CDR3 protein sequences are pooled into one entry, listed with their most common genes and DNA. A total of some 860,000 distinct CDR3 sequences appear in this sample, roughly three fifths of them only once. The ten top clones hold around a quarter of the sample. Material for sequencing was blood. These receptors were collected from a man in his forties in good health.

CDR3 sequence reads: CASSYSGQGVAYGYTF. In nucleotides, the CDR3 is TGTGCCAGCAGTTACTCGGGACAGGGTGTGGCCTATGGCTACACCTTC. The gene calls are TRBV6-5 and TRBJ1-2, with 9 bases identical to TRBD1. With 0 bases clipped from V and 4 bases from J, the junction kept 6 bases outside the gene matches. Germline assignment: CDR1 MNHEY and CDR2 SVGAGI. The CDR3 length is 16 residues.

This clonotype was observed a few times. This chain links TRBV9 with TRBJ2-7; 8 bases agree with TRBD2. There are 15 residues in the CDR3. Trimming at V came to 3 bases and at J to 2 bases, leaving 7 bases not matched to a gene. CDR1 SGDLS and CDR2 YYNGEE come from the germline V gene. In nucleotides, the CDR3 is TGTGCCAGCAGCGAGGGGGTAGCGGGGACCTACGAGCAGTACTTC. Protein sequence: CASSEGVAGTYEQYF.

This clonotype was recorded once. V is TRBV28 and J is TRBJ1-2; D is unresolved. The germline V gene has CDR1 MDHEN and CDR2 SYDVKM. V dropped 6 bases and J dropped 8 bases, with 10 bases sitting between them. This CDR3 contains 11 residues. CDR3 sequence: CASSRLTGYTF. CDR3 nucleotides: TGTGCCAGCAGCCGACTGACAGGCTACACCTTC.

This chain uses TRBV6-6 with TRBJ2-7; 8 bases align to TRBD1. V shed 7 bases, J shed 2 bases, and the junction held 10 bases outside the gene matches. Germline CDR1 MNHNY, CDR2 SVGAGI (reference sequence). This CDR3 region has 15 residues. CDR3 amino acids: CASKAGGDGAYEQYF. CDR3 nucleotide sequence: TGTGCCAGCAAGGCAGGGGGCGATGGGGCCTACGAGCAGTACTTC.

This rearrangement joins TRBV20-1 to TRBJ1-2; D is perhaps TRBD1 (5 bases). Germline assignment: CDR1 DFQATT and CDR2 SNEGSKA (reference sequence). V was shortened by 3 bases and J by 0 bases, with 11 bases between the two germline ends. The CDR3 totals 14 residues. The DNA of the CDR3 is TGCAGTGCTAGTTCCAGGGACCCTAACTATGGCTACACCTTC. Protein product: CSASSRDPNYGYTF.

This sequence joins TRBV20-1 and TRBJ2-5; 9 bases line up with TRBD1. Germline V gene data show CDR1 as DFQATT and CDR2 as SNEGSKA (reference sequence). This CDR3 spans 11 amino acids. V shed 7 bases, J shed 11 bases, and the junction held 8 bases outside the gene matches. CDR3 nucleotides: TGCAGTGGACAGGGGGAAGGGGAGCAGTACTTC. Translating gives CSGQGEGEQYF.

Of note for this clonotype: Relative to the germline gene, one junction end is altered; a read error may explain this. The gene calls are TRBV27 and TRBJ2-7, with 7 bases identical to TRBD1. This CDR3 comprises 14 residues. The V gene's germline CDR1 is MNHEY and CDR2 SMNVEV (reference sequence). The CDR3 region is CVSSPTGASYEQYF. In nucleotides, the CDR3 is TGTGTCAGCAGTCCCACAGGGGCCTCCTACGAGCAGTACTTC.

The chain recombines TRBV20-1 with TRBJ2-1; 8 nucleotides agree with TRBD2. V lost 3 bases, J lost 9 bases, and 7 bases stayed unmatched. Germline V gives CDR1 DFQATT, CDR2 SNEGSKA (reference sequence). CDR3 size: 13 residues. CDR3 loop: CSASGGGFGEQFF. In nucleotides, the CDR3 is TGCAGTGCTAGCGGGGGGGGGTTTGGTGAGCAGTTCTTC.

V usage is TRBV29-1 and J usage is TRBJ2-4; D possibly corresponds to TRBD2 (7 bases). The V gene lost 5 bases and the J gene lost 13 bases, with 15 bases spanning the gap. This CDR3 is built from 11 residues. Germline lookup yields CDR1 SQVTM and CDR2 ANQGSEA. DNA for the CDR3: TGCAGCGTTACTACAGGGCGGGAGCAGTACTTC. Translation gives CSVTTGREQYF.

The CDR3 DNA reads TGTGCCAGCAGCTTAACGGGGACAGTGGGGAATGAGCAGTACTTC. As protein: CASSLTGTVGNEQYF. The V call is TRBV7-3, the J call TRBJ2-5; 7 bases line up with TRBD1. There are 15 residues in the CDR3. The germline CDR1 and CDR2 sequences are SGHTA and FQGTGA. Trimming cost V 0 bases and J 11 bases; bases outside gene matches: 12.

The chain joins TRBV20-1 to TRBJ2-4; D is perhaps TRBD1 (6 bases). The J call may not be correct, given that the DNA end is closer to TRBJ2-7. Looked up from germline, CDR1 is DFQATT and CDR2 is SNEGSKA (reference sequence). The CDR3 is 13 residues long. In DNA, the CDR3 is TGCAGTGCCGCGACAGGAATTATCTACGAGCAGTACTTC. Translating gives CSAATGIIYEQYF.

Comments on this clonotype: At one end the junction does not follow the germline gene, possibly because of a read error. This chain connects TRBV7-3 to TRBJ2-1, with TRBD1 matching 8 bases. The CDR3 length is 14 residues. Germline CDR1 SGHTA, CDR2 FQGTGA. CDR3 protein: CASSVTGTGYEQFF. CDR3 DNA sequence: TGTGCCAGCAGCGTAACAGGGACAGGTTATGAGCAGTTCTTC.

This chain links TRBV29-1 with TRBJ1-2; possible D gene TRBD1, 5 bases. The CDR3 runs 14 residues. Germline CDR1 reads SQVTM; CDR2 reads ANQGSEA. V lost 2 bases, J lost 7 bases, and 17 bases lay in between. The CDR3 DNA is TGCAGCGTTGAAACCTCTCGGGGGATGTCTGGCTACACCTTC. The encoded protein is CSVETSRGMSGYTF. The variable domain in full, with the rest retrieved from reference TRBV29-1 and TRBJ1-2, is SAVISQKPSRDICQRGTSLTIQCQVDSQVTMMFWYRQQPGQSLTLIATANQGSEATYESGFVIDKFPISRPNLTFSTLTVSNMSPEDSSIYLCSVETSRGMSGYTFGSGTRLTVV.

The V and J genes are TRBV20-1 and TRBJ2-3; 7 bases agree with TRBD2. Germline CDR1 is DFQATT and CDR2 is SNEGSKA (reference sequence). The junction had 4 bases not matched to a gene; V was cut back by 6 bases and J by 1 base. CDR3 length equals 13 residues. CDR3: CSALTSGTDTQYF. The CDR3 nucleotides are TGCAGTGCGCTCACTAGCGGCACAGATACGCAGTATTTT.

The chain employs TRBV28 and TRBJ2-5, with a tentative D call TRBD1 (5 bases). This CDR3 region has 14 residues. CDR1 MDHEN and CDR2 SYDVKM come from the germline V gene. The V gene lost 8 bases and the J gene lost 0 bases, with 13 bases spanning the gap. As DNA, the CDR3 is TGTGCCAGCCACGCGCCAGGGAACCAAGAGACCCAGTACTTC. Its protein product is CASHAPGNQETQYF.

This clonotype was seen more than once but under ten times. The CDR3 DNA reads TGCAGTGCTTTCGAATTTGGGACTCCGCGGCAGTTCTTC. It yields the protein CSAFEFGTPRQFF. The chain joins TRBV20-1 to TRBJ2-1, with D possibly being TRBD2 (6 bases). The V and J ends lost 5 bases and 12 bases respectively, with 20 bases between them. The CDR3 consists of 13 residues. The V gene's germline CDR1 is DFQATT and CDR2 SNEGSKA (reference sequence).

J is TRBJ2-3 and V is TRBV4-1, with TRBD1 identical over 11 bases. The CDR3 runs to 16 residues. The germline V gene has CDR1 MGHRA and CDR2 YSYEKL. V was clipped by 7 bases and J by 2 bases; unmatched bases: 8. The CDR3 bases are TGCGCCAGCAACCCAGGACAGGGGGCCGTCACAGATACGCAGTATTTT. It encodes CASNPGQGAVTDTQYF.

J is TRBJ1-1 and V is TRBV28; a weak D match, TRBD1 (6 bases). Germline CDR1 reads MDHEN; CDR2 reads SYDVKM. Trimming shortened V by 7 bases and J by 4 bases, and 7 bases separated the two germline ends. The CDR3 is 11 residues long. CDR3: CASKQGTEAFF. The CDR3 DNA follows: TGTGCCAGCAAACAGGGCACTGAAGCTTTCTTT.

The gene calls are TRBV6-2 or TRBV6-3 and TRBJ2-5, with D perhaps being TRBD1 or TRBD2 (5 bases each). Germline CDR1 and CDR2: MNHEY and SVGEGT. Trimming cost V 7 bases and J 5 bases, with 26 bases left between them. This CDR3 region has 17 residues. The CDR3 DNA reads as TGTGCCAGCAATAGAATCCCGGGACCTAGAGGGCGTGAGACCCAGTACTTC. As protein: CASNRIPGPRGRETQYF.

This clonotype was counted many times. V and J are TRBV7-2 and TRBJ2-7, with a possible D match to TRBD2 (6 bases). This CDR3 is 13 amino acids long. V lost 5 bases to trimming and J lost 5 bases, with 13 bases between them. In germline, CDR1 is SGHTA, CDR2 FQGNSA. CDR3 sequence: CASSPVGGNEQYF. The DNA for the CDR3 is TGTGCCAGCAGCCCGGTCGGGGGAAACGAGCAGTACTTC.

This clonotype was picked up a small number of times. This rearrangement joins TRBV11-2 to TRBJ1-2; 9 bases agree with TRBD1. The CDR3 spans 15 residues. The germline V gene has CDR1 SGHAT and CDR2 FQNNGV. Trimming removed 4 bases from V and 2 bases from J; junction bases left unmatched: 5. The CDR3 bases are TGTGCCAGCAGCTCGACAGGGGGGGGAAACTATGGCTACACCTTC. This gives the protein CASSSTGGGNYGYTF.

The rearrangement links TRBV30 to TRBJ2-3, with a weak D call TRBD2 (6 bases). Germline-derived CDR1 and CDR2 are GTSNPN and SVGIG (reference sequence). Trimming took off 8 bases at V and 8 bases at J, with 14 bases between the two ends. The CDR3 loop spans 11 amino acids. In DNA form, the CDR3 reads TGTGCCGGCCCCGCCGGGGGTACGCAGTATTTT. It translates to CAGPAGGTQYF. Supplemented by reference TRBV30 and TRBJ2-3, the full variable domain reads SQTIHQWPATLVQPVGSPLSLECTVEGTSNPNLYWYRQAAGRGLQLLFYSVGIGQISSEVPQNLSASRPQDRQFILSSKKLLLSDSGFYLCAGPAGGTQYFGPGTRLTVL.

The J gene is TRBJ1-1, the V gene TRBV20-1, with a possible D match to TRBD1 (6 bases). V dropped 6 bases and J dropped 2 bases, with 16 bases sitting between them. The germline V gene has CDR1 DFQATT and CDR2 SNEGSKA (reference sequence). This CDR3 is 14 amino acids long. CDR3 loop: CSAIRLTGNTEAFF. The CDR3, as DNA: TGCAGTGCCATTCGCCTGACAGGTAACACTGAAGCTTTCTTT.

The gene calls are TRBV9 and TRBJ2-7, with D possibly being TRBD2 (7 bases). With 3 bases removed from V and 2 bases from J, the gap between germline ends came to 12 bases. Germline CDR1 is SGDLS and CDR2 is YYNGEE. The CDR3 length is 14 residues. The CDR3 loop is CASSGEGDPYEQYF. The CDR3 DNA sequence: TGTGCCAGCAGCGGGGAGGGGGACCCCTACGAGCAGTACTTC.

The rearrangement links TRBV6-5 to TRBJ2-1; D call uncertain. CDR3 length equals 16 residues. V shed 0 bases and J shed 2 bases, with 11 bases lying between them. Germline CDR1 MNHEY, CDR2 SVGAGI. The CDR3 nucleotides are TGTGCCAGCAGTTACTCGAGGAGAACCCCCTACAATGAGCAGTTCTTC. The encoded protein is CASSYSRRTPYNEQFF.

This clonotype appeared once. The CDR3 end shows no conserved phenylalanine or tryptophan, and so a read error is likely. The rearrangement links TRBV10-3 to TRBJ1-2; D is ambiguous. Germline V gives CDR1 ENHRY, CDR2 SYGVKD. The CDR3 consists of 13 residues. V was pared by 5 bases and J by 3 bases, with 10 bases between. The CDR3 DNA reads TGTGCCATCAGTTCTGGGAATCACTATGGCTACACCTAC. Its protein is CAISSGNHYGYTY.